The next 11 T cell receptor beta chains were all read from a single sample in a study of T cell responses to AZD1222 COVID-19 vaccine. Method: immunoSEQ multiplex PCR; TCRdb's copy keeps in-frame clones and lacks some. The sample holds some 150,000 clones, more than 70% seen once. Source: peripheral blood, taken on day 0 of AZD1222 vaccination. The receptors were sampled from an adult in good health.

This chain connects TRBV20-1 to TRBJ2-7; TRBD2 agrees at 16 bases. From germline, CDR1 is DFQATT and CDR2 SNEGSKA (reference sequence). This CDR3 is built from 16 residues. V was clipped by 3 bases and J by 5 bases; unmatched bases: 7. The DNA for the CDR3 is TGCAGTGCTAGTCCGGGACTAGCGGGAGGGGTCCACGAGCAGTACTTC. Its translation is CSASPGLAGGVHEQYF.

The chain carries TRBV5-1 and TRBJ2-5; 8 bases map to TRBD1. The length of the CDR3 is 15 residues. After removal of 0 bases from V and 7 bases from J, the junction contained 8 bases not matched to a gene. Germline CDR1 and CDR2: SGHRS and YFSETQ. CDR3 region: CASSLVAGGAATQYF. The CDR3 nucleotides read TGCGCCAGCAGCTTGGTAGCAGGGGGCGCGGCGACCCAGTACTTC.

This chain connects TRBV15 to TRBJ1-1, with D hard to call. CDR3 length: 15 amino acids. Germline assignment: CDR1 LNHNV and CDR2 YYDKDF (reference sequence). Trimming left V 4 bases short and J 1 base short, with 13 bases between. The DNA of the CDR3 is TGTGCCACCAGCAAGGCGGCCCCGACGAACACTGAAGCTTTCTTT. This encodes CATSKAAPTNTEAFF.

The CDR3 protein is CASSQDYRGFNEKLFF. As DNA, the CDR3 is TGTGCCAGCAGCCAAGATTACAGGGGGTTTAATGAAAAACTGTTTTTT. The chain combines TRBV4-2 with TRBJ1-4, with 8 bases identical to TRBD1. The CDR3 is 16 amino acids. The junction had 4 bases not matched to a gene; V was cut back by 0 bases and J by 4 bases. CDR1 and CDR2 (germline): LGHNA, YNFKEQ.

The chain uses TRBV7-2 and TRBJ2-5, with a weak D call TRBD1 (6 bases). The germline V gene encodes CDR1 SGHTA and CDR2 FQGNSA. The CDR3 loop spans 13 amino acids. V was pared by 5 bases and J by 0 bases, with 7 bases between. Written as DNA, the CDR3 is TGTGCCAGCAGCCAGGGGTACCAAGAGACCCAGTACTTC. This sequence encodes CASSQGYQETQYF.

Comment on this clone: Its ends do not fully match the called genes, so a read error is possible. The chain recombines TRBV5-8 with TRBJ1-5; D might be TRBD1 (5 bases). The CDR3 covers 17 residues. Germline V lookup: CDR1 SGHTS, CDR2 YDEGEE. In DNA form, the CDR3 reads TGTGCCCGCAGGGTTCAAGGTTTACTGCATAGCAATCAGCCCCAGCATTTT. Its translation is CARRVQGLLHSNQPQHF.

The chain joins TRBV18 to TRBJ2-3; no reliable D call. With 2 bases removed from V and 0 bases from J, the gap between germline ends came to 6 bases. There are 14 residues in the CDR3. The germline CDR1 and CDR2 sequences are KGHSH and LQKENI. The DNA for the CDR3 is TGTGCCAGCTCACCAGGGCCCAGCACAGATACGCAGTATTTT. It codes for CASSPGPSTDTQYF.

The chain carries TRBV10-1 and TRBJ2-5; D remains ambiguous. Germline-derived CDR1 and CDR2 are WNHNN and SYGVQD (reference sequence). The V end was cut by 2 bases, the J end by 4 bases, with 2 bases between. CDR3 length equals 11 residues. The CDR3, as DNA: TGCGCCAGCAGTGAGATAGAGACCCAGTACTTC. Its protein is CASSEIETQYF.

This chain's CDR3 is CASSLTRNQPQHF. CDR3 sequence (DNA): TGTGCCAGCAGCTTGACCCGCAATCAGCCCCAGCATTTT. This rearrangement joins TRBV11-2 to TRBJ1-5; no firm D call. V shed 3 bases and J shed 2 bases, with 5 bases lying between them. The CDR3 sequence is 13 residues long. Germline CDR1 SGHAT, CDR2 FQNNGV.

V is TRBV5-1 and J is TRBJ2-5; no reliable D call. Deletions cut 4 bases from V and 4 bases from J, with 11 bases between. Germline CDR1 reads SGHRS; CDR2 reads YFSETQ. The CDR3 contains 13 residues. CDR3 protein: CASSRTVGETQYF. The CDR3 region has the DNA TGCGCCAGCAGCCGGACCGTCGGAGAGACCCAGTACTTC.

The gene calls are TRBV4-1 and TRBJ2-3; TRBD2 agrees at 10 bases. J lost 0 bases, V lost 2 bases, and 2 bases had no gene match. The CDR3 runs 16 residues. Germline CDR1 is MGHRA and CDR2 is YSYEKL. The CDR3 DNA sequence: TGCGCCAGCAGCCAATGGACTAGCGGTAGCACAGATACGCAGTATTTT. It translates to CASSQWTSGSTDTQYF.